The 27 T cell receptor beta chains in this list originate from one sample, sequenced in a study of T cells in Graves' hyperthyroidism and ophthalmopathy. TCR beta CDR3 regions were amplified from RNA transcripts. The HTBI primer set drove a first-round RT-PCR of the TCR CDR3. Each CDR3 protein gets one entry after TCRdb re-called the multiplex PCR reads with MiXCR. The data show approximately 520,000 distinct CDR3 sequences, approximately 25% seen once. Sequencing was carried out using blood. The receptors were sampled from a woman aged 25 to 39 with Graves' ophthalmopathy.

This clonotype has at least ten counts. The CDR3 reads CSAIEGPNYGYTF. The DNA of the CDR3 is TGCAGTGCTATTGAGGGACCTAACTATGGCTACACCTTC. V gene TRBV20-1 combines with J gene TRBJ1-2, with a possible D match to TRBD1 (5 bases). V was trimmed by 4 bases and J by 0 bases, leaving 9 bases between them. The CDR3 runs to 13 residues. The V gene's germline CDR1 is DFQATT and CDR2 SNEGSKA (reference sequence).

Ten or more counts support this clonotype. The chain employs TRBV11-2 and TRBJ1-2, with 9 bases fitting TRBD1. From germline, CDR1 is SGHAT and CDR2 FQNNGV. With V trimmed by 5 bases and J by 2 bases, 9 bases remained unmatched. CDR3 length: 16 residues. The CDR3 nucleotides read TGTGCCAGCAGCGCCGCGCCGGGACAGGGCAACTATGGCTACACCTTC. Translated, it gives CASSAAPGQGNYGYTF.

This clonotype was seen at least ten times. V is TRBV4-3 and J is TRBJ2-7; 8 bases are shared with TRBD1. The germline V gene has CDR1 LGHNA and CDR2 YSLEER. V shed 0 bases, J shed 5 bases, and the junction held 6 bases outside the gene matches. The CDR3 loop spans 15 amino acids. The CDR3 coding sequence is TGCGCCAGCAGCCAAGATTCAGGACAGGGCAACGAGCAGTACTTC. This sequence encodes CASSQDSGQGNEQYF.

The DNA of the CDR3 is TGTGCCAGCGAGGGACTAGCGGCCTTGGGAGAGCAGTACTTC. This sequence encodes CASEGLAALGEQYF. The chain links TRBV6-1 to TRBJ2-7, with 11 bases fitting TRBD2. The CDR3 is 14 amino acids. With 8 bases clipped from V and 7 bases from J, the junction kept 10 bases outside the gene matches. The germline V gene encodes CDR1 MNHNS and CDR2 SASEGT.

This clonotype was observed a few times. This chain connects TRBV6-4 to TRBJ1-2, with D possibly being TRBD1 (5 bases). Between the trimmed V and J ends, which lost 1 base and 6 bases, there was a span of 9 bases. The CDR3 loop spans 13 amino acids. The germline gives CDR1 MRHNA, CDR2 SNTAGT. The CDR3 loop is CASSDWGSDGYTF. In nucleotides, the CDR3 is TGTGCCAGCAGTGACTGGGGCTCGGATGGCTACACCTTC.

The rearrangement links TRBV28 to TRBJ1-3, with 10 bases identical to TRBD1. The V gene's germline CDR1 is MDHEN and CDR2 SYDVKM. Trimming cost V 6 bases and J 9 bases; bases outside gene matches: 5. The CDR3 totals 13 residues. CDR3 bases: TGTGCCAGCAGGGGACAGGGGACCGGCACCATATATTTT. Its protein is CASRGQGTGTIYF. Together with reference TRBV28 and TRBJ1-3, the CDR3 gives the full variable domain: DVKVTQSSRYLVKRTGEKVFLECVQDMDHENMFWYRQDPGLGLRLIYFSYDVKMKEKGDIPEGYSVSREKKERFSLILESASTNQTSMYLCASRGQGTGTIYFGEGSWLTVV.

A few counts support this clonotype. V and J are TRBV29-1 and TRBJ2-1, with a weak D call TRBD2 (7 bases). This CDR3 has 14 amino acids. Germline CDR1 reads SQVTM; CDR2 reads ANQGSEA. Trimming pared 6 bases from V and 0 bases from J, leaving 12 bases between. The CDR3 protein is CSVARGASYNEQFF. CDR3 DNA: TGCAGCGTCGCCCGGGGGGCCTCCTACAATGAGCAGTTCTTC.

This clonotype was seen repeatedly, ten times or more. V and J are TRBV7-3 and TRBJ1-6; D is perhaps TRBD1 (6 bases). CDR3 length: 14 residues. Germline V gene data show CDR1 as SGHTA and CDR2 as FQGTGA. Trimming left V 3 bases short and J 9 bases short, with 12 bases between. CDR3 region: CASSLSGEGSPLHF. Written as DNA, the CDR3 is TGTGCCAGCAGCTTGTCAGGGGAAGGTTCACCCCTCCACTTT.

V gene TRBV12-5 combines with J gene TRBJ2-3; D remains unclear. Germline assignment: CDR1 LGHNT and CDR2 FRNRAP. V was shortened by 4 bases and J by 1 base, with 6 bases between the two germline ends. The CDR3 has 13 amino acids. CDR3 bases: TGTGCTAGTGGTTACAGCGGCACAGATACGCAGTATTTT. Protein sequence: CASGYSGTDTQYF. The variable domain in full, with the rest retrieved from reference TRBV12-5 and TRBJ2-3, is DARVTQTPRHKVTEMGQEVTMRCQPILGHNTVFWYRQTMMQGLELLAYFRNRAPLDDSGMPKDRFSAEMPDATLATLKIQPSEPRDSAVYFCASGYSGTDTQYFGPGTRLTVL.

This sequence joins TRBV19 and TRBJ1-5, with D possibly being TRBD1 (6 bases). The germline CDR1 and CDR2 sequences are LNHDA and SQIVND (reference sequence). The CDR3 contains 16 residues. V was trimmed by 5 bases and J by 2 bases, leaving 16 bases between them. In DNA form, the CDR3 reads TGTGCCAGTAGTCAGCATTTACAGGGTGGCAATCAGCCCCAGCATTTT. Its protein is CASSQHLQGGNQPQHF. Variable domain in full (rest from reference TRBV19 and TRBJ1-5): DGGITQSPKYLFRKEGQNVTLSCEQNLNHDAMYWYRQDPGQGLRLIYYSQIVNDFQKGDIAEGYSVSREKKESFPLTVTSAQKNPTAFYLCASSQHLQGGNQPQHFGDGTRLSIL.

This clonotype was counted between two and nine times. The rearrangement joins TRBV14 to TRBJ1-1; weak D call: TRBD1 (6 bases). The V gene lost 0 bases and the J gene lost 3 bases, with 11 bases spanning the gap. The CDR3 is made up of 15 amino acids. Germline V lookup: CDR1 SGHDN, CDR2 FVKESK. The CDR3 DNA sequence: TGTGCCAGCAGCCAAGAATTACAGGGTTACACTGAAGCTTTCTTT. Translating it yields CASSQELQGYTEAFF.

This clonotype was observed a handful of times. The rearrangement joins TRBV6-2 or TRBV6-3 to TRBJ1-6; D may be TRBD1 (5 bases). Germline V CDR1 and CDR2: MNHEY, SVGEGT. Trimming shortened V by 0 bases and J by 13 bases, and 7 bases separated the two germline ends. CDR3 size: 12 residues. CDR3 in amino acids: CASSYSRVPLHF. The CDR3 nucleotides are TGTGCCAGCAGTTACTCCAGGGTTCCCCTCCACTTT.

Many counts were recorded for this clonotype. At one end the junction does not follow the germline gene, possibly because of a read error. V usage is TRBV7-9 and J usage is TRBJ1-2; 7 bases match TRBD1. This CDR3 region has 13 residues. Germline V gene sequence: CDR1 SEHNR, CDR2 FQNEAQ (reference sequence). CDR3 coding DNA: TGTGCCAGCAGCTTAGAAGGCAGGGGGATAGTCCCCTTC. Its translation is CASSLEGRGIVPF.

The chain combines TRBV7-2 with TRBJ1-1; no clear D. Trimming left V 7 bases short and J 10 bases short, with 13 bases between. In germline, CDR1 is SGHTA, CDR2 FQGNSA. CDR3 length equals 11 residues. CDR3 in DNA: TGTGCCAGCACCCCCATCAGCGTAGCTTTCTTT. It translates to CASTPISVAFF.

The V and J genes are TRBV28 and TRBJ1-1; D remains ambiguous. CDR3 length: 11 amino acids. Between the trimmed V and J ends, which lost 7 bases and 6 bases, there was a span of 9 bases. The V gene's germline CDR1 is MDHEN and CDR2 SYDVKM. The CDR3 DNA follows: TGTGCCAGCACCCATGAACCTGAAGCTTTCTTT. Translated: CASTHEPEAFF.

In its sample, this clonotype was seen many times. A single base separates this from a much larger clone, so it may be a read error. The chain joins TRBV28 to TRBJ2-4; D not certain. Germline lookup yields CDR1 MDHEN and CDR2 SYDVKM. This CDR3 is 14 amino acids long. CDR3 sequence reads: CACSLRVAKNIQYF. Written as DNA, the CDR3 is TGTGCCTGCAGCCTCAGAGTGGCCAAAAACATTCAGTACTTC.

This chain links TRBV28 with TRBJ1-5; a possible D gene is TRBD1 (5 bases). This CDR3 contains 13 residues. V lost 7 bases, J lost 6 bases, and 13 bases lay in between. Germline V gene lookup returns CDR1 MDHEN and CDR2 SYDVKM. The CDR3 region has the DNA TGTGCCAGCAACTGGGACCCAACTCAGCCCCAGCATTTT. Protein product: CASNWDPTQPQHF.

In this sample, this clonotype turned up many times. The chain is built from TRBV5-8 and TRBJ1-5, with 9 bases that match TRBD1. With 4 bases clipped from V and 9 bases from J, the junction kept 11 bases outside the gene matches. This CDR3 contains 15 residues. CDR1 and CDR2 from the germline V gene are SGHTS and YDEGEE. The CDR3 sequence: CASSRPGTGFRPQHF. CDR3 in DNA: TGTGCCAGCAGCCGACCCGGGACAGGGTTTCGGCCCCAGCATTTT.

V is TRBV11-2 and J is TRBJ1-1, with D uncertain. V was trimmed by 7 bases and J by 6 bases, leaving 18 bases between them. CDR3 length: 14 amino acids. The germline V gene has CDR1 SGHAT and CDR2 FQNNGV. CDR3 coding DNA: TGTGCCAGCACCGCGTACCGTGGTACCGCTGAAGCTTTCTTT. It specifies CASTAYRGTAEAFF.

Many counts were recorded for this clonotype. The CDR3 nucleotides read TGTGCCAGCGCTCGGGACAACAATAGCAATCAGCCCCAGCATTTT. This translates into CASARDNNSNQPQHF. The chain carries TRBV27 and TRBJ1-5; D may be TRBD1 (6 bases). This CDR3 is built from 15 residues. Germline CDR1 MNHEY, CDR2 SMNVEV (reference sequence). V dropped 8 bases and J dropped 0 bases, with 14 bases sitting between them.

V and J are TRBV18 and TRBJ2-7; the match to TRBD1 covers 7 bases. The CDR3 extends over 13 amino acids. Germline CDR1 reads KGHSH; CDR2 reads LQKENI. V lost 6 bases to trimming and J lost 3 bases; unmatched junction nucleotides: 5. The CDR3 sequence is CASSVGQFYEQYF. CDR3 nucleotides: TGTGCCAGCTCGGTGGGACAGTTCTACGAGCAGTACTTC.

Remarks on this clonotype: A much larger clone lies one base from this, so it may be a read error. The chain joins TRBV6-5 to TRBJ2-7; TRBD1 might be the D (5 bases). Looked up from germline, CDR1 is MNHEY and CDR2 is SVGAGI. This CDR3 is built from 14 residues. CDR3 in amino acids: CAISYSSRAYEQYF. CDR3 in DNA: TGTGCCATCAGTTACTCGAGCAGGGCCTACGAGCAGTACTTC.

V gene TRBV28 combines with J gene TRBJ1-5; 8 nucleotides match TRBD1. Germline CDR1 is MDHEN and CDR2 is SYDVKM. The CDR3 sequence is 15 residues long. The trim removed 7 bases at V and 3 bases at J, leaving 8 bases unmatched. The CDR3 is CASNSLTGDNQPQHF. CDR3 DNA sequence: TGTGCCAGCAACTCCTTGACAGGGGACAATCAGCCCCAGCATTTT.

This clonotype was seen only a few times. This sequence joins TRBV13 and TRBJ1-2, with a tentative D call TRBD1 (6 bases). There are 14 residues in the CDR3. The V gene's germline CDR1 is PRHDT and CDR2 FYEKMQ (reference sequence). The V and J ends lost 4 bases and 4 bases respectively, with 13 bases between them. The CDR3 coding sequence is TGTGCCAGCAGCTCCAAACAGGGTTTCTATGGCTACACCTTC. As protein: CASSSKQGFYGYTF.

This clonotype was seen more than once but under ten times. The chain uses TRBV19 and TRBJ1-3, with unresolved D. Germline loops: CDR1 LNHDA, CDR2 SQIVND (reference sequence). The CDR3 extends over 14 amino acids. Deletions cut 4 bases from V and 1 base from J, with 8 bases between. In DNA, the CDR3 is TGTGCCAGTAGTAATAGCCGGTCTGGAAACACCATATATTTT. Translated, it gives CASSNSRSGNTIYF.

This clonotype showed up many times. J is TRBJ2-7 and V is TRBV7-6; tentative D call: TRBD1 (6 bases). The germline gives CDR1 SGHVS, CDR2 FNYEAQ. Between the trimmed V and J ends, which lost 5 bases and 5 bases, there was a span of 16 bases. The CDR3 is made up of 14 amino acids. The CDR3 spells CASSAYRESHEQYF. DNA of the CDR3: TGTGCCAGCAGCGCGTACAGGGAGTCCCACGAGCAGTACTTC.

This clonotype was observed a few times. V and J are TRBV9 and TRBJ1-5, with D unclear. With 0 bases removed from V and 1 base from J, the gap between germline ends came to 5 bases. This CDR3 spans 14 amino acids. The germline V gene encodes CDR1 SGDLS and CDR2 YYNGEE. CDR3 DNA: TGTGCCAGCAGCGTAGGGATGAGCAATCAGCCCCAGCATTTT. Translating gives CASSVGMSNQPQHF. Based on the CDR3 plus reference TRBV9 and TRBJ1-5, the full variable domain is DSGVTQTPKHLITATGQRVTLRCSPRSGDLSVYWYQQSLDQGLQFLIQYYNGEERAKGNILERFSAQQFPDLHSELNLSSLELGDSALYFCASSVGMSNQPQHFGDGTRLSIL.